This TCR beta chain stems from a study of T cell clonotyping in hematopoietic cell transplantation. For this clone: Its target is not known.

Study results and limitations: Higher Inverse Simpson Index values in graft donor and pretransplant recipient predicted broader posttransplant TCR diversity. No sorting was done, leaving CD4 and CD8 contributions mixed. At the given depth, recipient repertoires were over 95% de novo clonotypes. Recipient TCR diversity dropped after transplant; expanded clonotypes rose from day 30 to 180.

Clones were sequenced by immunoSEQ multiplex PCR, and TCRdb holds only the in-frame ones, with some missing. The data show 30,000 to 45,000 clones, 75% to 90% seen once. V lost 10 bases to trimming and J lost 5 bases; unmatched junction nucleotides: 10. The CDR3 covers 13 residues. The specimen sequenced was peripheral blood mononuclear cells. The chain carries TRBV23-1 and TRBJ2-7, with 8 bases that match TRBD2. Being an ORF, TRBV23-1 has a function that is uncertain. The clonotype comes from a woman aged 40-49 years in good health. Some clones in this sample may be carry-over from other donors' samples. The CDR3 DNA reads as TGCGCCAATTTTCGGGAGGGCCCGCACGAGCAGTACTTC. Amino acid sequence: CANFREGPHEQYF.